The following is a T cell receptor (beta chain) sequence with its context. Its antigen is still unknown. RNA transcripts yielded amplified TCR beta CDR3 regions. RT-PCR in the first round (using the HTBI primer set) targeted the TCR CDR3. TCRdb re-called the multiplex PCR reads with MiXCR, one entry per CDR3 protein. The sample holds 600,000 to 650,000 distinct CDR3 sequences, around 15% seen once. Hyperthyroidism of Graves' type that showed no ophthalmopathy progression within 18 months was stable. Diagnoses were established using clinical symptoms, serum thyroxine and TRAb, thyroid ultrasound and orbital computed tomography. This entry belongs to a study of T cells in Graves' hyperthyroidism and ophthalmopathy. Study-wide results and caveats: The model predicted ophthalmopathy a median about 6.6 months before onset.

V lost 1 base, J lost 0 bases, and 7 bases lay in between. Germline lookup yields CDR1 DFQATT and CDR2 SNEGSKA (reference sequence). The CDR3 runs to 14 residues. V and J are TRBV20-1 and TRBJ1-5, with D uncertain. The specimen was blood. The sequence came from a woman in her 30s with Graves' hyperthyroidism. This chain's CDR3 is CSARALYSNQPQHF. CDR3 in DNA: TGCAGTGCTAGAGCCCTATATAGCAATCAGCCCCAGCATTTT.